The clone carrying this T cell receptor (beta chain) was seen a few times. The antigen remains undetermined. This entry comes from a study of T-cell memory formation after mild COVID-19. Findings of the study overall: Clones that contracted clustered mainly in CM and EM if CD4+ and in EMRA if CD8+.

This CDR3 spans 17 amino acids. Losses at the gene ends were 1 base for V and 0 bases for J; bases not matched to a gene: 5. Per germline, CDR1 SQVTM and CDR2 ANQGSEA. From 5'RACE with constant-segment primers came TCR alpha and TCR beta cDNA libraries that carried sample barcodes and UMIs. One entry per CDR3 protein, called by TCRdb with MiXCR from the 5' RACE reads. This table holds about 90,000 distinct CDR3 sequences, about 15% found once. The chain links TRBV29-1 to TRBJ2-6; 8 nucleotides line up with TRBD1. The sequence was obtained from a man younger than 35 who had mild COVID-19 (a few samples of this study predate the infection). Cell type and time point are not known. Sequencing was performed on PBMCs or a T cell subset sorted from them (not recorded which). CDR3 in amino acids: CSVEAGQEFSGANVLTF. CDR3 DNA sequence: TGCAGCGTTGAAGCGGGACAGGAGTTCTCTGGGGCCAACGTCCTGACTTTC.